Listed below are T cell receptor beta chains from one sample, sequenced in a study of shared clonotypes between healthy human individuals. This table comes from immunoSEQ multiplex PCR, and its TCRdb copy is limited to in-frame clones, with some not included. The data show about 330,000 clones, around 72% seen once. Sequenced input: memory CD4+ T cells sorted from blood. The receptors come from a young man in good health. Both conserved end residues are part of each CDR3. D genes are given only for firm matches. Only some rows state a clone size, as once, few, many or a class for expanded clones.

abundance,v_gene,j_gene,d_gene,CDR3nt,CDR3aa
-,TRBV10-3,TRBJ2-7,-,TGTGCCACAGTTTGGGACACGGGCTACTACGAGCAGTACTTC,CATVWDTGYYEQYF
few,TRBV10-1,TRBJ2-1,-,TGCGCCAGCAGTGAGTCATTGGGGGCCTATGAGCAGTTCTTC,CASSESLGAYEQFF
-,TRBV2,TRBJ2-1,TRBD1,TGTGCCAGCATGGGCGTAGGGGGCCATGAGCAGTTCTTC,CASMGVGGHEQFF
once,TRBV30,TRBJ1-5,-,TGTGCCTGGGGTGCGGGGCCCGGGCAGCCCCAGCATTTT,CAWGAGPGQPQHF
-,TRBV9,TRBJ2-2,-,TGTGCCAGCAGCGTAAGTGCTCCGAACACCGGGGAGCTGTTTTTT,CASSVSAPNTGELFF
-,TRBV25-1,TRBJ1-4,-,TGTGCCAGCAGTGGACCGTACCGGGGGGATGAAAAACTGTTTTTT,CASSGPYRGDEKLFF
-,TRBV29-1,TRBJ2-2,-,TGCAGCGTTGCACGAAAGAATACGAACACCGGGGAGCTGTTTTTT,CSVARKNTNTGELFF
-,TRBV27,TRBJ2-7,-,TGTGCCAGCACCCGGTGGGGGGAAGGATACGAGCAGTACTTC,CASTRWGEGYEQYF
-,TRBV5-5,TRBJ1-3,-,TGTGCCAGCAGCCTCGGTGGGGCTGGAAACACCATATATTTT,CASSLGGAGNTIYF
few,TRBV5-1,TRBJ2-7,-,TGCGCCAGCAGCTCGAGTCAGAACGAGCAGTACTTC,CASSSSQNEQYF